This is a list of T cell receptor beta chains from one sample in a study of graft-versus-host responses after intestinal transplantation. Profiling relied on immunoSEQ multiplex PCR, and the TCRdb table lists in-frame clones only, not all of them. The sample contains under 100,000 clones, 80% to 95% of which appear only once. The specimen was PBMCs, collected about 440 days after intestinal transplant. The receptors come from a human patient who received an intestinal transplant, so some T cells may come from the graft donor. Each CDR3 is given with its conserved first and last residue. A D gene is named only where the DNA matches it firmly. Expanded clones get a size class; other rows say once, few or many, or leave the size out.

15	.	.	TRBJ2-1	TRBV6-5	TGTGCCAGCAGTCTAGTGGGACACGACTACAATGAGCAGTTCTTC	CASSLVGHDYNEQFF
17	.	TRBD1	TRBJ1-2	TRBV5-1	TGCGCCAGCAGCTTGCCGGGACAGGGGGCAGTTAGGGATGGCTACACCTTC	CASSLPGQGAVRDGYTF
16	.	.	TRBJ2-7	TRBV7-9	TGTGCCAGCAAGACACCGAATCGGGCAGGCACATACGAGCAGTACTTC	CASKTPNRAGTYEQYF
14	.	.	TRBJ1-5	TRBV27	TGTGCCAGCAGTTTATGGGGGGTTGGTCAGCCCCAGCATTTT	CASSLWGVGQPQHF
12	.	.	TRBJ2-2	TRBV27	TGTGCCAGCAGTTTATTGGTCGGGGAGCTGTTTTTT	CASSLLVGELFF
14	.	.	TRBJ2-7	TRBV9	TGTGCCAGCAGCGCGGACCCAACCCCCTACGAGCAGTACTTC	CASSADPTPYEQYF
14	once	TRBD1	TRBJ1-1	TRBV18	TGTGCCAGCTCACCAGCAGGGGGTGGCACTGAAGCTTTCTTT	CASSPAGGGTEAFF
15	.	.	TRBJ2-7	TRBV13	TGTGCCAGCAGCTTGGGAGGACAGGTCGCCTACGAGCAGTACTTC	CASSLGGQVAYEQYF
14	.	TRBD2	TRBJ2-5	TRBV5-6	TGTGCCAGCAGCCTGCGGGGGTTTAAAGAGACCCAGTACTTC	CASSLRGFKETQYF
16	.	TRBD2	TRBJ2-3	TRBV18	TGTGCCAGCTCACCATATAGAGCGGGGGACATGGATACGCAGTATTTT	CASSPYRAGDMDTQYF
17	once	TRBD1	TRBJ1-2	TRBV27	TGTGCCAGCAGTACCTCGACAGGGTCTGGGGTTCGGCACGGCTACACCTTC	CASSTSTGSGVRHGYTF
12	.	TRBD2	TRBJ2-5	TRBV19	TGTGCCAGTAGGGGAGCGGGGGTGACCCAGTACTTC	CASRGAGVTQYF
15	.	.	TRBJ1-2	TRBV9	TGTGCCAGCAGCCCCCAACCGGGTACTAACTATGGCTACACCTTC	CASSPQPGTNYGYTF
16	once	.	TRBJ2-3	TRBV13	TGTGCCAGCAGCTTTCAGTTGGGTAGTTCCACAGATACGCAGTATTTT	CASSFQLGSSTDTQYF
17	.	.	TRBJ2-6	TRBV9	TGTGCCAGCAGCGCTAGTGAGGGGTACTCTGGGGCCAACGTCCTGACTTTC	CASSASEGYSGANVLTF
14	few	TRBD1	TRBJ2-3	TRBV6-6	TGTGCCAGCAGTTACCCTCAGGGGGCAGATACGCAGTATTTT	CASSYPQGADTQYF
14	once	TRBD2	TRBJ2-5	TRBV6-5	TGTGCCAGCAGGGAAGCGGGGACCCGGGAGACCCAGTACTTC	CASREAGTRETQYF
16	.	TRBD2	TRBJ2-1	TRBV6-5	TGTGCCAGCAGTTACTCGAAACAAGCGGGGGGCCATGAGCAGTTCTTC	CASSYSKQAGGHEQFF
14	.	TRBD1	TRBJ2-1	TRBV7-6	TGTGCCAGCAGCTTAGGGACAGGGTTCTATGAGCAGTTCTTC	CASSLGTGFYEQFF
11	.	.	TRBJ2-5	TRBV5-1	TGCGCCAGCCTAGGAGGCGGGACTCCGTACTTC	CASLGGGTPYF
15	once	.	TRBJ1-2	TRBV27	TGTGCCAGCAGTTTCGGTGTAGGAGGGGGGAACGGCTACACCTTC	CASSFGVGGGNGYTF
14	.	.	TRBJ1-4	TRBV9	TGTGCCAGCAGCCCCGATTCAACTAATGAAAAACTGTTTTTT	CASSPDSTNEKLFF
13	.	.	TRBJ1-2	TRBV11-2	TGTGCCAGCAGCTTGGTCCAGAACTATGGCTACACCTTC	CASSLVQNYGYTF
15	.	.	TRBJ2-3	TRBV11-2	TGTGCCAGCAGCTTACGGGTGTCCGGCACAGATACGCAGTATTTT	CASSLRVSGTDTQYF
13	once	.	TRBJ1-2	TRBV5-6	TGTGCCAGCAGCTTGGCAAGTAACTATGGCTACACCTTC	CASSLASNYGYTF
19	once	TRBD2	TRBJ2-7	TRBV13	TGTGCCAGCAGCGGACGACTAGCGGGGGGGCCCCCGTCCTCCTACGAGCAGTACTTC	CASSGRLAGGPPSSYEQYF
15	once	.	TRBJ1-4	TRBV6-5	TGTGCCAGCAGTTATCGCGGGGGGGGAGTGGAAAAACTGTTTTTT	CASSYRGGGVEKLFF
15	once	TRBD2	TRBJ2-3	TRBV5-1	TGCGCCAGCAGCCTAGCGGGGGCCTCCACAGATACGCAGTATTTT	CASSLAGASTDTQYF
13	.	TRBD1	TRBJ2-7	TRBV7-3	TGTGCCAGCAGCTCCGGACAGGGACGAGAGCAGTACTTC	CASSSGQGREQYF
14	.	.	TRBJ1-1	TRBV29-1	TGCAGCGTCCAAGAAGGGGGTCGGGGCACTGAAGCTTTCTTT	CSVQEGGRGTEAFF
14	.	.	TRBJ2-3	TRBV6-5	TGTGCCAGCATTGATCCTTCCACCACAGATACGCAGTATTTT	CASIDPSTTDTQYF
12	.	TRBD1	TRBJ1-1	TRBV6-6	TGTGCCAGCAGCCCCGACAGGGGGAACGCTTTCTTT	CASSPDRGNAFF
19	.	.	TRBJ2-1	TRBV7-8	TGTGCCAGCAGCTCCCCCCTATCCGGTGGCGCGAGCTCCTACAATGAGCAGTTCTTC	CASSSPLSGGASSYNEQFF
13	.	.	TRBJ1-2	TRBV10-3	TGTGCCATCAGTGAGCTTGAGCCCTATGGCTACACCTTC	CAISELEPYGYTF
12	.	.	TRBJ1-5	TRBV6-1	TGTGCCAGCAGGGAGGGGAATCAGCCCCAGCATTTT	CASREGNQPQHF
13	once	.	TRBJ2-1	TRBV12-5	TGTGCTAGTGCCCAGGGGCGGGGTGGTGAGCAGTTCTTC	CASAQGRGGEQFF
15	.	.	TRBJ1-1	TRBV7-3	TGTGCCAGCAGCTTAACGGCAGGCTTGAACACTGAAGCTTTCTTT	CASSLTAGLNTEAFF
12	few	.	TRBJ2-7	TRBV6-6	TGTGCCAGCAGTTACTCGCTCGCCGAGCAGTACTTC	CASSYSLAEQYF
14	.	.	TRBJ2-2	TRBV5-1	TGCGCCAGCAGCTTGGCGGGGACCACCGGGGAGCTGTTTTTT	CASSLAGTTGELFF
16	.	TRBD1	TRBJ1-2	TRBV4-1	TGCGCCAGCAGCCAAGAGGGGAAACAGGGGGTCTATGGCTACACCTTC	CASSQEGKQGVYGYTF
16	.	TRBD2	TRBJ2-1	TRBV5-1	TGCGCCAGCAGCTTAATAGCGGGGGGGCTTGACAATGAGCAGTTCTTC	CASSLIAGGLDNEQFF
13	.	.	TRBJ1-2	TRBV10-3	TGTGCCATCAGTGACCCGGGTTCCTATGGCTACACCTTC	CAISDPGSYGYTF
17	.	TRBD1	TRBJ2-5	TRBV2	TGTGCCAGCAGTGAATTTAGGGCAGGGGGCTCTGTGGAGACCCAGTACTTC	CASSEFRAGGSVETQYF
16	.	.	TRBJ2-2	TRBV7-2	TGTGCCAGCAGCTCTTCCGGGACCGAGAACACCGGGGAGCTGTTTTTT	CASSSSGTENTGELFF
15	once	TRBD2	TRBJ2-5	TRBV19	TGTGCCAGTAGTATCGGGCTAGCGGGCGAGGAGACCCAGTACTTC	CASSIGLAGEETQYF